This entry lists 22 T cell receptor beta chains sequenced from one sample in a study of T cells in Graves' hyperthyroidism and ophthalmopathy. RNA transcripts gave rise to amplified TCR beta CDR3 regions. With the HTBI primer set, the TCR CDR3 went through a first round of RT-PCR. MiXCR, run by TCRdb on the multiplex PCR reads, gives a single entry per CDR3 protein. The sample shows 600,000 to 900,000 distinct CDR3 sequences, less than 20% of them seen only once. Sequencing was performed on blood. The receptor set was obtained from a young man with Graves' hyperthyroidism.

This clonotype was seen many times. The chain links TRBV6-1 to TRBJ2-7; TRBD1 or TRBD2 may be the D gene (6 bases each). The CDR3 has 13 residues. Germline CDR1 reads MNHNS; CDR2 reads SASEGT. Trimming left V 5 bases short and J 4 bases short, with 12 bases between. CDR3 bases: TGTGCCAGCAGTCCGGGGGCAGAATACGAGCAGTACTTC. Its translation: CASSPGAEYEQYF.

The CDR3 region is CATGRLAGNNEQFF. DNA for the CDR3: TGTGCCACTGGCAGGCTAGCGGGGAACAATGAGCAGTTCTTC. The V and J genes are TRBV6-2 or TRBV6-3 and TRBJ2-1; TRBD2 aligns across 9 bases. This CDR3 has 14 amino acids. V gave up 10 bases and J gave up 5 bases; unmatched junction bases: 9. Germline values: CDR1 MNHEY, CDR2 SVGEGT.

This clonotype has a handful of counts. The V gene is TRBV6-1, the J gene TRBJ2-7; D unclear. Germline CDR1 reads MNHNS; CDR2 reads SASEGT. Trimming pared 5 bases from V and 6 bases from J, leaving 14 bases between. The CDR3 is 13 residues long. The CDR3 loop is CASSTLSTREQYF. The CDR3 DNA reads as TGTGCCAGCAGTACCCTATCCACCCGCGAGCAGTACTTC.

The chain has TRBV9 and TRBJ2-2; the match to TRBD2 covers 10 bases. V lost 2 bases to trimming and J lost 5 bases; unmatched junction nucleotides: 9. Germline V CDR1 and CDR2: SGDLS, YYNGEE. The CDR3 extends over 17 amino acids. The CDR3 reads CASSVDSSGSDTGELFF. The CDR3 bases are TGTGCCAGCAGCGTCGATTCTAGCGGGAGCGATACCGGGGAGCTGTTTTTT.

In this sample, this clonotype turned up many times. The chain has TRBV7-3 and TRBJ2-1; 11 bases line up with TRBD2. Germline V gene lookup returns CDR1 SGHTA and CDR2 FQGTGA. The CDR3 sequence is 16 residues long. V was pared by 5 bases and J by 7 bases, with 10 bases of the junction left unmatched. The CDR3 loop is CASSRLGSSGRNEQFF. In DNA form, the CDR3 reads TGTGCCAGCAGCAGGCTTGGGTCTAGCGGGAGGAATGAGCAGTTCTTC. The full variable domain, its missing parts supplied by reference TRBV7-3 and TRBJ2-1, is GAGVSQTPSNKVTEKGKYVELRCDPISGHTALYWYRQSLGQGPEFLIYFQGTGAADDSGLPNDRFFAVRPEGSVSTLKIQRTERGDSAVYLCASSRLGSSGRNEQFFGPGTRLTVL.

Many counts were recorded for this clonotype. The gene calls are TRBV6-1 and TRBJ1-2; no definite D call. Germline assignment: CDR1 MNHNS and CDR2 SASEGT. Trimming pared 5 bases from V and 4 bases from J, leaving 14 bases between. CDR3 size: 14 residues. CDR3 amino acids: CASSSGLGFYGYTF. CDR3 bases: TGTGCCAGCAGTTCTGGGTTAGGGTTCTATGGCTACACCTTC.

This clonotype was observed a few times. This chain links TRBV18 with TRBJ2-7; D not resolved. CDR1 and CDR2 from the germline V gene are KGHSH and LQKENI. Trimming stripped 2 bases from V and 2 bases from J, with 10 bases between. There are 14 residues in the CDR3. The CDR3: CASSPEQGPYEQYF. CDR3 nucleotide sequence: TGTGCCAGCTCACCAGAGCAAGGCCCCTACGAGCAGTACTTC.

V is TRBV9 and J is TRBJ2-1; tentative D call: TRBD1 (6 bases). The CDR3 has 16 residues. V was cut by 0 bases and J by 2 bases, with 12 bases left in between. From germline, CDR1 is SGDLS and CDR2 YYNGEE. The chain's CDR3 is CASSVGGSGAYNEQFF. CDR3 DNA sequence: TGTGCCAGCAGCGTAGGGGGGTCAGGGGCCTACAATGAGCAGTTCTTC.

Note on this clonotype: Being one base from a much bigger clone, this may be a read error. The V call is TRBV30, the J call TRBJ2-5, with TRBD2 matching over 7 bases. Germline V CDR1 and CDR2: GTSNPN, SVGIG (reference sequence). The CDR3 length is 13 residues. CDR3 sequence (DNA): TGTGCCTGGAGCAGGACTAGACAAGAGACCCAGCACTTC. This encodes CAWSRTRQETQHF. The complete variable domain, with remaining parts taken from reference TRBV30 and TRBJ2-5, reads SQTIHQWPATLVQPVGSPLSLECTVEGTSNPNLYWYRQAAGRGLQLLFYSVGIGQISSEVPQNLSASRPQDRQFILSSKKLLLSDSGFYLCAWSRTRQETQHFGPGTRLLVL.

This clonotype was observed many times. The chain uses TRBV27 and TRBJ2-1, with 9 bases that match TRBD1. The CDR3 has 15 residues. Germline CDR1 reads MNHEY; CDR2 reads SMNVEV (reference sequence). J lost 7 bases, V lost 5 bases, and 9 bases had no gene match. CDR3 nucleotides: TGTGCCAGCAGTACGGGGACAGGGTTCCGGAATGAGCAGTTCTTC. Encoded protein: CASSTGTGFRNEQFF.

This clonotype was detected only a few times. The chain couples TRBV2 to TRBJ1-1; maybe TRBD1 (5 bases). CDR3 length: 14 amino acids. Germline CDR1 is SNHLY and CDR2 is FYNNEI. V was shortened by 6 bases and J by 6 bases, with 17 bases between the two germline ends. CDR3 sequence (DNA): TGTGCCAGCAGGGGGGGGGGTTCAATCGCTGAAGCTTTCTTT. As protein: CASRGGGSIAEAFF.

At least ten counts were recorded for this clonotype. This chain connects TRBV20-1 to TRBJ2-3; a weak D match, TRBD2 (6 bases). The germline V and J ends were trimmed by 6 bases and 4 bases, with 17 bases remaining between them. The CDR3 spans 14 residues. CDR1 and CDR2 from the germline V gene are DFQATT and SNEGSKA (reference sequence). The DNA of the CDR3 is TGCAGTGCCTCCTTAGGGAGGAAGGCAGATACGCAGTATTTT. This gives the protein CSASLGRKADTQYF.

This clonotype occurred a few times. The chain is built from TRBV4-2 and TRBJ2-1; 11 nucleotides line up with TRBD2. The CDR3 runs 16 residues. Trimming took 5 bases from V and 3 from J; bases not matched to a gene: 6. Germline CDR1 is LGHNA and CDR2 is YNFKEQ. This CDR3 reads CASSSSSGRRYNEQFF. CDR3 DNA sequence: TGTGCCAGCAGCTCATCTAGCGGGAGGCGCTACAATGAGCAGTTCTTC.

This chain joins TRBV19 and TRBJ2-3; D possibly corresponds to TRBD1 (6 bases). The CDR3 is 15 residues long. The V and J ends lost 1 base and 6 bases respectively, with 14 bases between them. Germline CDR1 and CDR2: LNHDA and SQIVND (reference sequence). CDR3 DNA: TGTGCCAGTAGTATAGTCCACAGGGATGGCGATACGCAGTATTTT. Residues: CASSIVHRDGDTQYF.

This chain joins TRBV20-1 and TRBJ2-1, with 10 positions matching TRBD2. Germline CDR1 reads DFQATT; CDR2 reads SNEGSKA (reference sequence). V lost 3 bases, J lost 4 bases, and 3 bases stayed unmatched. The CDR3 is 14 amino acids. The CDR3 spells CSASPGLAYNEQFF. The DNA for the CDR3 is TGCAGTGCTAGTCCGGGACTAGCGTACAATGAGCAGTTCTTC.

In this sample, this clonotype turned up many times. V is TRBV28 and J is TRBJ1-1; TRBD1 matches 8 bases. The V gene end was trimmed by 2 bases and the J gene end by 6 bases; junction bases not matched to a gene: 8. This CDR3 contains 15 residues. The germline CDR1 and CDR2 sequences are MDHEN and SYDVKM. CDR3 in DNA: TGTGCCAGCAGTTTAGATCCTACAGGGGGGCCTGAAGCTTTCTTT. This codes for CASSLDPTGGPEAFF. The full variable domain, rest sourced from reference TRBV28 and TRBJ1-1, is DVKVTQSSRYLVKRTGEKVFLECVQDMDHENMFWYRQDPGLGLRLIYFSYDVKMKEKGDIPEGYSVSREKKERFSLILESASTNQTSMYLCASSLDPTGGPEAFFGQGTRLTVV.

This clonotype occurred a few times. For the CDR3, the DNA is TGTGCCAGCACCGACCCGGACTATGGCTACACCTTC. As protein: CASTDPDYGYTF. This sequence joins TRBV6-2 or TRBV6-3 and TRBJ1-2; D is uncertain. V was clipped by 7 bases and J by 3 bases, with 9 bases between them. Germline V gene data show CDR1 as MNHEY and CDR2 as SVGEGT. CDR3 length: 12 residues.

The chain carries TRBV19 and TRBJ1-3, with 8 bases that match TRBD1. CDR1 is LNHDA and CDR2 is SQIVND in the germline V gene (reference sequence). This CDR3 has 15 residues. J gave up 7 bases and V 7 bases, and 12 bases lay outside the gene matches. This CDR3 reads CASNRGDGSWNTIYF. CDR3 bases: TGTGCCAGTAACAGGGGGGACGGTTCCTGGAACACCATATATTTT.

CDR3 bases: TGTGCCAGCAGACCTCCCCTAGCGGGCCTACTCCAAGAGACCCAGTACTTC. Protein: CASRPPLAGLLQETQYF. V gene TRBV7-9 combines with J gene TRBJ2-5; 8 positions match TRBD2. From germline, CDR1 is SEHNR and CDR2 FQNEAQ (reference sequence). The V gene end was trimmed by 6 bases and the J gene end by 1 base; junction bases not matched to a gene: 13. The CDR3 loop spans 17 amino acids.

This sequence joins TRBV28 and TRBJ1-4, with a possible D match to TRBD1 (5 bases). The V gene's germline CDR1 is MDHEN and CDR2 SYDVKM. There are 14 residues in the CDR3. V was pared by 2 bases and J by 9 bases, with 13 bases between. CDR3 protein: CASSLRTLVQKLFF. The CDR3 DNA sequence: TGTGCCAGCAGTTTACGGACACTCGTCCAAAAACTGTTTTTT.

This clonotype has at least ten counts. The chain combines TRBV12-3 or TRBV12-4 with TRBJ2-7; D is unresolved. The V gene lost 3 bases and the J gene lost 5 bases, with 11 bases spanning the gap. This CDR3 is built from 13 residues. Here the CDR3 DNA reads TGTGCCAGCAGTTTCGTGGGCCCCGACGAGCAGTACTTC. Protein: CASSFVGPDEQYF.

This clonotype was detected ten times or more. The V and J genes are TRBV5-6 and TRBJ2-5, with D uncertain. CDR3 size: 14 residues. The V and J ends lost 6 bases and 4 bases respectively, with 16 bases between them. Germline CDR1 and CDR2: SGHDT and YYEEEE. The CDR3 DNA is TGTGCCAGCAACCGTGGGTCAGTGAGAGAGACCCAGTACTTC. Protein: CASNRGSVRETQYF.